The 5 T cell receptor beta chains reported below all come from one sample, sequenced in a study of blood T cells in healthy people across ages. Combining a sample-barcoded 5' primer with a J-beta primer mix, a second PCR ran for roughly 6 to 12 cycles. TCRdb processed the 5' RACE reads anew with MiXCR; each CDR3 protein has one entry. The repertoire holds just under 900,000 distinct CDR3 sequences, with 25% to 30% as singletons. What was sequenced was blood. These receptors came from a woman aged 80 or older in good health.

This clonotype was picked up many times. V and J are TRBV28 and TRBJ2-7, with 7 bases fitting TRBD1. Germline V gene data show CDR1 as MDHEN and CDR2 as SYDVKM. Trimming removed 7 bases from V and 6 bases from J; junction bases left unmatched: 12. The CDR3 length is 14 residues. The CDR3 region has the DNA TGTGCCAGCACCCTGGGGCAGGGGGTGACCGAGCAGTACTTC. Protein sequence: CASTLGQGVTEQYF.

The V gene is TRBV3-1, the J gene TRBJ1-5; the D is unclear. This CDR3 region has 13 residues. CDR1 is LGHDT, CDR2 YNNKEL, per germline (reference sequence). Deletions cut 4 bases from V and 7 bases from J, with 11 bases between. The CDR3, as DNA: TGTGCCAGCAGCCCTCTCCGTGGGCAGCCCCAGCATTTT. It encodes CASSPLRGQPQHF.

V is TRBV25-1 and J is TRBJ2-3, with D perhaps matching TRBD1 (5 bases). Trimming took off 7 bases at V and 4 bases at J, with 15 bases between the two ends. Per the germline V gene, CDR1 is MGHDK and CDR2 is SYGVNS. The CDR3 extends over 14 amino acids. CDR3 DNA: TGTGCCAGCAAGGGGCGCGGTTTCCCAGATACGCAGTATTTT. Its protein is CASKGRGFPDTQYF.

This clonotype was seen ten or more times. The gene calls are TRBV20-1 and TRBJ2-1, with TRBD2 identical over 11 bases. CDR3 length equals 14 residues. J was trimmed by 5 bases and V by 6 bases; bases with no gene match: 6. The germline CDR1 and CDR2 sequences are DFQATT and SNEGSKA (reference sequence). The CDR3 is CSATGTSGNNEQFF. As DNA, the CDR3 is TGCAGTGCAACCGGGACTAGCGGTAACAATGAGCAGTTCTTC.

This chain links TRBV21-1 with TRBJ1-1. TRBV21-1 is described as a pseudogene. This CDR3 contains 11 residues. In nucleotides, the CDR3 is TGTGCCAGCAACGAAGGCGGTGAAGCTTTCTTT. This codes for CASNEGGEAFF.